The 27 T cell receptor beta chains presented below share a single source sample, sequenced in a study of patients and donors after allogeneic stem cell transplantation. TCRdb itself ran the RT-PCR reads through MiXCR, one entry per CDR3 protein. The sample lists 190,000 or so distinct CDR3 sequences; 38% were seen once. The specimen sequenced was blood, either unsorted or a sorted T cell fraction (not recorded which). The receptor set was obtained from a human donor who was either an allogeneic HSCT recipient or a stem cell or donor lymphocyte infusion donor (not recorded which). It is not recorded whose cells these are; they may come from a transplant donor.

The gene calls are TRBV20-1 and TRBJ1-1; no firm D call. V was shortened by 5 bases and J by 0 bases, with 4 bases between the two germline ends. The CDR3 spans 11 residues. Germline V gives CDR1 DFQATT, CDR2 SNEGSKA (reference sequence). This CDR3 is CSAWMNTEAFF. For the CDR3, the DNA is TGCAGTGCTTGGATGAACACTGAAGCTTTCTTT.

The chain uses TRBV5-1 and TRBJ1-1, with D possibly TRBD1 on 6 matching bases. This CDR3 has 15 amino acids. Per the germline V gene, CDR1 is SGHRS and CDR2 is YFSETQ. V lost 4 bases to trimming and J lost 6 bases, with 19 bases between them. Here the CDR3 DNA reads TGCGCCAGCAGCAACATACCACAGGGTTTCGCTGAAGCTTTCTTT. Amino acids: CASSNIPQGFAEAFF.

This clonotype came up a few times. The CDR3 DNA sequence: TGTGCCAGCAGCCAAGAAGGGCTCCTCGACAATGAGCAGTTCTTC. This codes for CASSQEGLLDNEQFF. The gene calls are TRBV4-2 and TRBJ2-1, with D unclear. This CDR3 contains 15 residues. Trimming took off 0 bases at V and 5 bases at J, with 11 bases between the two ends. Looked up from germline, CDR1 is LGHNA and CDR2 is YNFKEQ.

V gene TRBV5-1 combines with J gene TRBJ2-7; D gene unclear. The CDR3 totals 14 residues. Trimming removed 0 bases from V and 5 bases from J, with 12 bases in between. Germline V gene data show CDR1 as SGHRS and CDR2 as YFSETQ. CDR3 loop: CASSLGGGINEQYF. The CDR3 DNA is TGCGCCAGCAGCTTGGGGGGTGGCATCAACGAGCAGTACTTC.

The chain carries TRBV6-5 and TRBJ1-5; D perhaps matches TRBD1 (5 bases). Germline loops: CDR1 MNHEY, CDR2 SVGAGI. This CDR3 region has 13 residues. V was pared by 0 bases and J by 7 bases, with 7 bases between. The CDR3 protein is CASSYSGVQPQHF. The CDR3 DNA reads as TGTGCCAGCAGTTACTCGGGGGTCCAGCCCCAGCATTTT.

This clonotype appeared a few times. The genes are TRBV7-6 and TRBJ1-1; 10 bases match TRBD1. With 5 bases clipped from V and 5 bases from J, the junction kept 8 bases outside the gene matches. CDR3 size: 15 residues. CDR1 is SGHVS, CDR2 FNYEAQ, per germline. The DNA of the CDR3 is TGTGCCAGCAGCCACGACAGGGGGCGAGGGACTGAAGCTTTCTTT. Its translation: CASSHDRGRGTEAFF.

The V call is TRBV9, the J call TRBJ1-2; 8 bases are a match to TRBD1. The CDR3 runs 13 residues. Germline V gene data show CDR1 as SGDLS and CDR2 as YYNGEE. Unmatched junction bases numbered 2, after V lost 3 bases and J lost 4 bases. The CDR3, as DNA: TGTGCCAGCAGCGATGGACAGGGCTATGGCTACACCTTC. It translates to CASSDGQGYGYTF. The full variable domain, its missing parts supplied by reference TRBV9 and TRBJ1-2, is DSGVTQTPKHLITATGQRVTLRCSPRSGDLSVYWYQQSLDQGLQFLIQYYNGEERAKGNILERFSAQQFPDLHSELNLSSLELGDSALYFCASSDGQGYGYTFGSGTRLTVV.

The CDR3 protein is CSSGRIEQFF. CDR3 sequence (DNA): TGCAGTTCCGGGCGCATCGAGCAGTTCTTC. The rearrangement links TRBV20-1 to TRBJ2-1; D remains ambiguous. CDR1 is DFQATT, CDR2 SNEGSKA, per germline (reference sequence). CDR3 length: 10 residues. V dropped 8 bases and J dropped 10 bases, with 12 bases sitting between them.

The chain joins TRBV6-5 to TRBJ1-3, with a tentative D call TRBD1 (5 bases). The CDR3 runs to 16 residues. Germline V gene sequence: CDR1 MNHEY, CDR2 SVGAGI. Trimming cost V 0 bases and J 0 bases, with 9 bases left between them. CDR3 region: CASSYSWDGSGNTIYF. The DNA of the CDR3 is TGTGCCAGCAGTTACTCGTGGGACGGCTCTGGAAACACCATATATTTT.

This clonotype came up a few times. V is TRBV29-1 and J is TRBJ1-1; TRBD1 aligns across 10 bases. The CDR3 has 16 residues. Trimming cost V 4 bases and J 4 bases; bases outside gene matches: 12. CDR1 SQVTM and CDR2 ANQGSEA come from the germline V gene. CDR3 protein: CSVARTGQGVGTEAFF. The DNA of the CDR3 is TGCAGCGTTGCAAGGACCGGACAGGGGGTCGGCACTGAAGCTTTCTTT.

The rearrangement uses TRBV27 and TRBJ2-2; 9 nucleotides align to TRBD1. The germline gives CDR1 MNHEY, CDR2 SMNVEV (reference sequence). The V and J ends lost 5 bases and 7 bases, in that order; junction bases with no gene match: 11. CDR3 length: 16 residues. DNA of the CDR3: TGTGCCAGCAGTCCCATCCCACCGACAGGGGGCGGGGAGCTGTTTTTT. Its translation is CASSPIPPTGGGELFF.

This sequence joins TRBV9 and TRBJ1-6; maybe TRBD1 (5 bases). This CDR3 region has 14 residues. The ends were cut back, 0 bases at V and 10 bases at J, with 11 bases in the middle. Germline lookup yields CDR1 SGDLS and CDR2 YYNGEE. CDR3 coding DNA: TGTGCCAGCAGCGTAGGAGGGACGGTGTCACCCCTCCACTTT. Translated: CASSVGGTVSPLHF. The entire variable domain, with the rest obtained from reference TRBV9 and TRBJ1-6, is as follows: DSGVTQTPKHLITATGQRVTLRCSPRSGDLSVYWYQQSLDQGLQFLIQYYNGEERAKGNILERFSAQQFPDLHSELNLSSLELGDSALYFCASSVGGTVSPLHFGNGTRLTVT.

This clonotype was counted a few times. The chain couples TRBV5-6 to TRBJ2-1, with D perhaps matching TRBD2 (7 bases). Germline CDR1 is SGHDT and CDR2 is YYEEEE. The CDR3 totals 16 residues. With 0 bases removed from V and 8 bases from J, the gap between germline ends came to 18 bases. The CDR3 protein is CASSLGRGAPPDEQFF. Here the CDR3 DNA reads TGTGCCAGCAGCTTGGGTCGGGGGGCTCCGCCGGATGAGCAGTTCTTC.

The chain recombines TRBV21-1 with TRBJ1-1; the table's D call of TRBD1 was not tested on the DNA. TRBV21-1 is noted as a pseudogene. This CDR3 contains 15 residues. The CDR3 DNA reads as TGTGCCAGCCCTAGGGGGGGGACACCGAACACTGAAGCTTTCTTT. Encoded protein: CASPRGGTPNTEAFF.

This clonotype was detected only a few times. This rearrangement joins TRBV20-1 to TRBJ2-6, with 12 nucleotides matching TRBD1. Germline V CDR1 and CDR2: DFQATT, SNEGSKA (reference sequence). The J segment lost 3 bases and the V segment lost 5 bases, leaving 14 bases of the junction unmatched. This CDR3 has 19 residues. CDR3 in amino acids: CSASNPRDRGLFGANVLTF. The DNA of the CDR3 is TGCAGTGCTTCCAACCCCCGGGACAGGGGGCTTTTTGGGGCCAACGTCCTGACTTTC.

CDR3 amino acids: CSARGTDKTGELFF. Written as DNA, the CDR3 is TGCAGTGCTAGAGGGACAGACAAAACCGGGGAGCTGTTTTTT. This chain joins TRBV20-1 and TRBJ2-2, with a possible D match to TRBD1 (6 bases). The germline V gene encodes CDR1 DFQATT and CDR2 SNEGSKA (reference sequence). Trimming pared 1 base from V and 5 bases from J, leaving 11 bases between. The CDR3 is 14 amino acids.

V gene TRBV7-9 combines with J gene TRBJ1-4; 9 bases align to TRBD1. Germline V gives CDR1 SEHNR, CDR2 FQNEAQ (reference sequence). CDR3 length: 14 amino acids. Germline trimming cut 4 bases from V and 8 bases from J; bases unmatched to any gene: 5. The DNA for the CDR3 is TGTGCCAGCAGCTACGGGACAGGGAACGAAAAACTGTTTTTT. It codes for CASSYGTGNEKLFF.

This clonotype has more than one count but fewer than ten. The chain uses TRBV10-3 and TRBJ1-1, with D hard to call. In germline, CDR1 is ENHRY, CDR2 SYGVKD. This CDR3 comprises 11 residues. V dropped 3 bases and J dropped 8 bases, with 7 bases sitting between them. The CDR3 DNA follows: TGTGCCATCAGTGACTCTAGAGAAGCTTTCTTT. Protein product: CAISDSREAFF.

CDR3 nucleotide sequence: TGTGCCAGCAGTTTACAGGCCGGGCAGGGACCTTCCTACGAGCAGTACTTC. Protein: CASSLQAGQGPSYEQYF. This rearrangement joins TRBV12-3 or TRBV12-4 to TRBJ2-7; D assignment may be TRBD1 or TRBD2 (5 bases each). This CDR3 has 17 amino acids. Trimming stripped 2 bases from V and 1 base from J, with 18 bases between.

V usage is TRBV20-1 and J usage is TRBJ2-1, with 9 bases lining up with TRBD2. Germline CDR1 is DFQATT and CDR2 is SNEGSKA (reference sequence). The CDR3 loop spans 16 amino acids. V trimming: 6 bases; J trimming: 8 bases; junction bases outside the gene matches: 17. The CDR3 protein is CSAFGTSPGRRDEQFF. DNA for the CDR3: TGCAGTGCCTTTGGGACTAGCCCAGGGAGACGGGATGAGCAGTTCTTC.

This clonotype was picked up a small number of times. The rearrangement joins TRBV4-1 to TRBJ2-7; D is possibly TRBD1 (5 bases). Germline V gene data show CDR1 as MGHRA and CDR2 as YSYEKL. This CDR3 is built from 15 residues. V was cut by 1 base and J by 2 bases, with 12 bases left in between. The CDR3 DNA sequence: TGCGCCAGCAGCCAAGCTCAGGGCCTGACCTACGAGCAGTACTTC. It specifies CASSQAQGLTYEQYF.

This clonotype appeared a few times. The chain links TRBV5-1 to TRBJ2-1, with D possibly TRBD1 on 6 matching bases. CDR3 size: 16 residues. The V gene lost 4 bases and the J gene lost 0 bases, with 14 bases spanning the gap. Germline V gene sequence: CDR1 SGHRS, CDR2 YFSETQ. The CDR3 nucleotides read TGCGCCAGCAGCCCCCTGGGACACAGCTCCTACAATGAGCAGTTCTTC. Translating it yields CASSPLGHSSYNEQFF.

V usage is TRBV6-5 and J usage is TRBJ1-2, with D hard to call. The V gene lost 0 bases and the J gene lost 0 bases, with 8 bases spanning the gap. CDR3 length: 15 amino acids. Germline CDR1 is MNHEY and CDR2 is SVGAGI. The CDR3 sequence: CASSYSPDSNYGYTF. CDR3 DNA: TGTGCCAGCAGTTACTCGCCGGATTCTAACTATGGCTACACCTTC.

The chain couples TRBV18 to TRBJ1-2; D is possibly TRBD1 (6 bases). The CDR3 consists of 16 residues. V was shortened by 3 bases and J by 6 bases, with 20 bases between the two germline ends. From germline, CDR1 is KGHSH and CDR2 LQKENI. CDR3 in amino acids: CASSPFRQQGLDGYTF. Written as DNA, the CDR3 is TGTGCCAGCTCACCCTTTCGACAACAGGGACTGGATGGCTACACCTTC.

V usage is TRBV2 and J usage is TRBJ2-1; possibly TRBD2 for D (6 bases). The CDR3 is 14 residues long. Trimming took 4 bases from V and 7 from J, leaving 14 bases between them. Germline values: CDR1 SNHLY, CDR2 FYNNEI. The CDR3 nucleotides are TGTGCCAGCAGTGGGCATGGAGGGCCTAATGAGCAGTTCTTC. Its protein product is CASSGHGGPNEQFF.

This chain connects TRBV4-3 to TRBJ2-5, with D uncertain. The ends were cut back, 0 bases at V and 2 bases at J, with 13 bases in the middle. The CDR3 has 16 residues. Germline loops: CDR1 LGHNA, CDR2 YSLEER. The CDR3 DNA reads TGCGCCAGCAGCCAAGATAGGAAGGGCTTGCAAGAGACCCAGTACTTC. Encoded protein: CASSQDRKGLQETQYF.

The chain recombines TRBV3-1 with TRBJ2-7; 7 nucleotides line up with TRBD1. CDR3 length: 16 amino acids. Trimming removed 4 bases from V and 8 bases from J; junction bases left unmatched: 17. CDR1 and CDR2 from the germline V gene are LGHDT and YNNKEL (reference sequence). CDR3 region: CASSPRSGQALLKQYF. The CDR3 nucleotides read TGTGCCAGCAGCCCCCGGAGTGGACAGGCTCTCCTGAAGCAGTACTTC.